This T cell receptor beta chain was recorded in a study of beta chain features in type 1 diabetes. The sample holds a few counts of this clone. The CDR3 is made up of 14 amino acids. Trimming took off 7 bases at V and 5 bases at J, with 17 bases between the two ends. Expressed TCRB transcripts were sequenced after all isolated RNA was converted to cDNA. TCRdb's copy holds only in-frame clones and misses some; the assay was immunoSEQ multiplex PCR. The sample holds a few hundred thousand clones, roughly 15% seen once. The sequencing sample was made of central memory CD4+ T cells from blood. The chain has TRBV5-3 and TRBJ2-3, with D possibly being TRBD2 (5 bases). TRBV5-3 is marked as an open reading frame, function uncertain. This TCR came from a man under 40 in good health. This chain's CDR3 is CARLDPRAGDTQYF. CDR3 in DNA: TGTGCCAGACTAGACCCTCGGGCGGGAGATACGCAGTATTTT.